This T cell receptor (beta chain) was identified during a study of blood T cell repertoires in COVID-19. Study summary: COVID-19 samples, acute and convalescent, were from the United States, Italy and Spain.

Authors' processing steps: Estimation of nucleated cell counts was performed using reference gene primer amplification. Assay used: immunoSEQ multiplex PCR; TCRdb lists only in-frame clones, some missing. That table furnishes V, J and clone size, whereas the DNA furnished D and trimming. This sample has about 250,000 clones, with about 89% found just once. V lost 7 bases and J 0 bases, leaving 16 bases between the germline ends. The CDR3 is 16 amino acids. Germline CDR1 is LGHNA and CDR2 is YNFKEQ. V and J are TRBV4-2 and TRBJ2-1, with D possibly TRBD2 on 6 matching bases. This TCR came from a woman aged 55-70 years who had recovered from COVID-19. Sequenced input: peripheral blood. The CDR3 is CASKSTAGTSYNEQFF. The CDR3 coding sequence is TGTGCCAGCAAATCCACGGCGGGGACCTCCTACAATGAGCAGTTCTTC.